This T cell receptor beta chain was captured by sequencing in a study of regulatory dendritic cells for organ transplantation. V was shortened by 10 bases and J by 1 base, with 6 bases between the two germline ends. Germline values: CDR1 LNHDA, CDR2 SQIVND (reference sequence). This CDR3 region has 11 residues. Sequencing used immunoSEQ multiplex PCR; TCRdb keeps in-frame clones, though not all of them. The sample holds 25,000 to 35,000 clones; under 90% are singletons and the top ten take 0.4% to 0.5%. The chain uses TRBV19 and TRBJ2-3; maybe TRBD1 (6 bases). Sequencing was carried out using naive CD8+ T cells from blood. Specified subset: CD45RA+ naive T cells. The origin of this receptor is a human donor in good health. The DNA for the CDR3 is TGTGCCACAGGGGGCACAGATACGCAGTATTTT. This sequence encodes CATGGTDTQYF.